This T cell receptor beta chain appears in the sequencing data of a study of Ad26.COV2.S vaccination and SARS-CoV-2 variants. Study-level background: The COV1001 Ad26.COV2.S trial arm included the donor. Intramuscular Ad26.COV2.S at 5x10^10 or 1x10^11 viral particles.

Trimming took 4 bases from V and 0 from J, leaving 15 bases between them. This CDR3 has 16 amino acids. The germline gives CDR1 SGDLS, CDR2 YYNGEE. The data were produced by immunoSEQ multiplex PCR, yet TCRdb's version contains in-frame clones alone and is incomplete. The sample has just under 250,000 clones; approximately 87% are singletons. Treatment of the sample: 15 to 20 received Ad26.COV2.S at low or high dose, single or two shots; roughly five received placebo; per-sample allocation not given. After the first vaccine or placebo injection, samples were drawn on day 63. In Boston, the donor was an adult between 18-55 years of age.

This TCR was sampled from a person aged 18-65 years who received the Ad26.COV2.S COVID-19 vaccine or a placebo. The material sequenced was peripheral blood, taken in a trial of Ad26.COV2.S vaccine versus placebo. The chain employs TRBV9 and TRBJ2-3, with D uncertain. Here the CDR3 DNA reads TGTGCCAGCAGCCCCAGGCCCCACCAAAGCACAGATACGCAGTATTTT. It is translated as CASSPRPHQSTDTQYF.